This is a list of T cell receptor beta chains from one sample in a study of cytomegalovirus exposure and HLA in healthy donors. Generated by immunoSEQ multiplex PCR, the TCRdb table keeps only in-frame clones and is missing some. The table records about 64,000 clones, 85% to 95% of them present only once. The specimen sequenced was PBMCs. The receptor source for this set is a woman aged 18-35 years in good health and CMV-seropositive. Both conserved end residues are part of each CDR3. D genes are given only for firm matches. Clone size is not always given. Where it is, it says once, few, many or a class for expanded clones.

D gene | J gene | clone size | V gene | CDR3 protein | CDR3 DNA
- | TRBJ2-2 | - | TRBV11-2 | CASRPDLLATGELFF | TGTGCCAGCAGGCCAGACCTACTAGCCACCGGGGAGCTGTTTTTT
TRBD2 | TRBJ2-1 | few | TRBV10-3 | CAISEYGGANYNEQFF | TGTGCCATCAGTGAGTACGGGGGGGCCAATTACAATGAGCAGTTCTTC
TRBD2 | TRBJ2-1 | - | TRBV11-1 | CASSLLAGTVGTEQFF | TGTGCCAGCAGCTTACTAGCGGGCACCGTAGGGACTGAGCAGTTCTTC
- | TRBJ2-3 | - | TRBV7-6 | CASSLDSLAGTDTQYF | TGTGCCAGCAGCTTAGATTCACTAGCTGGTACAGATACGCAGTATTTT
TRBD1 | TRBJ1-5 | - | TRBV6-1 | CASSDPTGGAGGEQPQHF | TGTGCCAGCAGTGACCCAACGGGGGGCGCAGGGGGCGAACAGCCCCAGCATTTT
- | TRBJ2-3 | - | TRBV9 | CASSVEGAASVGTDTQYF | TGTGCCAGCAGCGTGGAGGGGGCGGCTTCTGTAGGCACAGATACGCAGTATTTT
- | TRBJ2-1 | - | TRBV13 | CASSSGGGYSYNEQFF | TGTGCCAGCAGCTCCGGAGGCGGGTACTCCTACAATGAGCAGTTCTTC
TRBD2 | TRBJ2-2 | - | TRBV5-1 | CASSLGGSNTGELFF | TGCGCCAGCAGCTTGGGCGGGAGTAACACCGGGGAGCTGTTTTTT
- | TRBJ2-3 | - | TRBV6-1 | CASSETRLNTDTQYF | TGTGCCAGCAGTGAAACTAGGCTGAACACAGATACGCAGTATTTT
- | TRBJ2-2 | once | TRBV6-5 | CASSYRGTGELFF | TGTGCCAGCAGTTACAGAGGGACCGGGGAGCTGTTTTTT
TRBD2 | TRBJ2-4 | - | TRBV27 | CASGLAGGMIQYF | TGTGCCAGCGGGCTAGCGGGAGGTATGATTCAGTACTTC
TRBD1 | TRBJ2-3 | - | TRBV15 | CATSAGDRDTQYF | TGTGCCACCAGCGCCGGGGACAGAGATACGCAGTATTTT
- | TRBJ1-5 | once | TRBV7-2 | CASSLIGTEFSNQPQHF | TGTGCCAGCAGCTTAATAGGTACAGAGTTTAGCAATCAGCCCCAGCATTTT
- | TRBJ2-2 | - | TRBV7-9 | CASSLEAGIGELFF | TGTGCCAGCAGCTTAGAAGCGGGTATCGGGGAGCTGTTTTTT
TRBD1 | TRBJ2-5 | - | TRBV5-4 | CASSLGTGNQETQYF | TGTGCCAGCAGCTTGGGGACAGGAAACCAAGAGACCCAGTACTTC
- | TRBJ2-2 | - | TRBV29-1 | CSVEGLANTGELFF | TGCAGCGTTGAGGGTCTAGCGAACACCGGGGAGCTGTTTTTT
- | TRBJ2-2 | - | TRBV7-3 | CASSLEGGRATGELFF | TGTGCCAGCAGCTTAGAAGGCGGGCGGGCCACCGGGGAGCTGTTTTTT
- | TRBJ2-5 | once | TRBV5-1 | CASSLAGGETQYF | TGCGCCAGCAGCTTGGCCGGAGGAGAGACCCAGTACTTC
TRBD2 | TRBJ2-7 | - | TRBV28 | CASSFLGLETRKEQYF | TGTGCCAGCAGTTTCCTCGGACTAGAGACTCGTAAAGAGCAGTACTTC
- | TRBJ2-1 | - | TRBV7-6 | CASSLPLAKNEQFF | TGTGCCAGCAGCTTACCGCTAGCGAAGAATGAGCAGTTCTTC
- | TRBJ2-1 | - | TRBV28 | CASSRTDSSYNEQFF | TGTGCCAGCAGTCGGACAGATAGCTCCTACAATGAGCAGTTCTTC
TRBD1 | TRBJ1-1 | - | TRBV9 | CASNPATGGNTEAFF | TGTGCCAGCAACCCCGCGACAGGGGGGAACACTGAAGCTTTCTTT
- | TRBJ2-3 | - | TRBV6-1 | CASSTTSTDTQYF | TGTGCCAGCAGTACGACTAGCACAGATACGCAGTATTTT
- | TRBJ1-1 | - | TRBV5-1 | CASSLETGNRPGSEAFF | TGCGCCAGCAGCTTGGAGACGGGAAACCGCCCGGGTTCTGAAGCTTTCTTT
- | TRBJ1-1 | - | TRBV4-3 | CASSQATEGSTEAFF | TGCGCCAGCAGCCAAGCAACGGAGGGGAGCACTGAAGCTTTCTTT
- | TRBJ2-5 | - | TRBV2 | CASRRGFQETQYF | TGTGCCAGCCGGAGGGGATTCCAAGAGACCCAGTACTTC
- | TRBJ1-1 | - | TRBV19 | CASSIAGGGVTEAFF | TGTGCCAGTAGTATAGCGGGGGGCGGTGTCACTGAAGCTTTCTTT
TRBD1 | TRBJ1-5 | - | TRBV4-1 | CASSQGPTGGFNQPQHF | TGCGCCAGCAGCCAAGGACCGACAGGGGGTTTTAATCAGCCCCAGCATTTT